This is a list of T cell receptor beta chains from one sample in a study of early T cells in non-severe SARS-CoV-2 infection. MiXCR, applied by TCRdb to the 5' RACE reads, yields one record per CDR3 protein. This sample has about 82,000 distinct CDR3 sequences, with about 12% found just once. Sequenced input: whole blood. The receptors were gathered from an adult who was a healthcare worker with PCR-confirmed SARS-CoV-2 infection or an uninfected control (not recorded which). The CDR3 runs from the conserved cysteine through the conserved F or W. A D gene is named only where the DNA matches it firmly. Only some rows state a clone size, as once, few, many or a class for expanded clones.

>TRBV18|.|TRBJ2-4|few
TGTGCCAGCTCACCGTACGGTTTCAAAGACATTCAGTACTTC
CASSPYGFKDIQYF
>TRBV6-1|.|TRBJ2-7|.
TGTGCCAGCAGTCCCCACACCTACGAGCAGTACTTC
CASSPHTYEQYF
>TRBV30|.|TRBJ1-2|few
TGTGCCTGGAGCCCGACAGGCGACTATGGCTACACCTTC
CAWSPTGDYGYTF
>TRBV7-6|.|TRBJ1-6|.
TGTGCCAGCAGCATTAGACAGAGCTCCTATAATTCACCCCTCCACTTT
CASSIRQSSYNSPLHF
>TRBV9|.|TRBJ1-1|many
TGTGCCAGCAGCGTTGAAGGGAACACTGAAGCTTTCTTT
CASSVEGNTEAFF
>TRBV6-5|.|TRBJ1-6|.
TGTGCCAGCAGTTATGGGGGCGGTTATAATTCACCCCTCCACTTT
CASSYGGGYNSPLHF
>TRBV18|.|TRBJ2-4|.
TGTGCCAGCTCACCGGAGCAACTAGCCAAAAACATTCAGTACTTC
CASSPEQLAKNIQYF
>TRBV30|.|TRBJ1-4|many
TGTGCCTGGAGTGTTGTAGGTATTGGTGAAAAACTGTTTTTT
CAWSVVGIGEKLFF
>TRBV29-1|TRBD2|TRBJ2-1|few
TGCAGCGTTGTAAGAGTAGCGGGGGCCAATGAGCAGTTCTTC
CSVVRVAGANEQFF
>TRBV6-5|.|TRBJ2-1|few
TGTGCCAGCAGTTACTCGACTAGACGTGAGCAGTTCTTC
CASSYSTRREQFF
>TRBV2|TRBD1|TRBJ1-2|.
TGTGCCAGCTGTCAAGACAGGGGCTATGGCTACACCTTC
CASCQDRGYGYTF
>TRBV7-2|.|TRBJ1-5|.
TGTGCCAGCAGCCTAGCGGGGCCAGATCAGCCCCAGCATTTT
CASSLAGPDQPQHF
>TRBV7-3|TRBD1|TRBJ2-3|.
TGTGCCAGCAGCCAGACAGGGGGCGAAAAAAATACGCAGTATTTT
CASSQTGGEKNTQYF
>TRBV29-1|TRBD1|TRBJ2-5|many
TGCAGCGTTGAGAGGGGACAGGGGAAAACCCAGTACTTC
CSVERGQGKTQYF
>TRBV29-1|TRBD2|TRBJ2-7|.
TGCAGCGTCGAATGGGATCTTAGAGGGAGGGTCTACGAGCAGTACTTC
CSVEWDLRGRVYEQYF
>TRBV5-1|.|TRBJ1-2|few
TGCGCCAGCAGCCCCAATTTCTCTAACTATGGCTACACCTTC
CASSPNFSNYGYTF
>TRBV7-2|.|TRBJ1-1|once
TGTGCCTGCAGTTCCCTCAGAGGAGCTTTCTTT
CACSSLRGAFF
>TRBV4-2|.|TRBJ2-7|.
TGTGCCAGCAGCCAAGGCGGACACCTCTACGAGCAGTACTTC
CASSQGGHLYEQYF
>TRBV28|.|TRBJ2-7|many
TGTGCCAGCAGAAGGACACTAAACTACGAGCAGTACTTC
CASRRTLNYEQYF
>TRBV28|.|TRBJ2-3|few
TGTGCCAGGAACTTAGTCGCCTGCACAGATACGCAGTATTTT
CARNLVACTDTQYF
>TRBV6-5|.|TRBJ2-7|.
TGTGCCAGCAGTACCTCCTCGACAGGAACCTACGAGCAGTACTTC
CASSTSSTGTYEQYF